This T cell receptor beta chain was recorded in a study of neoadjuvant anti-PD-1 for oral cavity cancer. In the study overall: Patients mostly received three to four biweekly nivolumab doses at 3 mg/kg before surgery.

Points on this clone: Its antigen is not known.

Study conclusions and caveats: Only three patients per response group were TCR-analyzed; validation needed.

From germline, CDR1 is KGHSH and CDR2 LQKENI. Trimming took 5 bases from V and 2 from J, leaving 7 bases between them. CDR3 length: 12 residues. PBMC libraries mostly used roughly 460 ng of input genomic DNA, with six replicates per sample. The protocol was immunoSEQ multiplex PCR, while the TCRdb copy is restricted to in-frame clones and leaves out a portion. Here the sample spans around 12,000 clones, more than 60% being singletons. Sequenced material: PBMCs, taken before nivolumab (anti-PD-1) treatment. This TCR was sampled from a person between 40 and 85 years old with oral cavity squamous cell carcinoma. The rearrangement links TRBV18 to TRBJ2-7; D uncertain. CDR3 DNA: TGTGCCAGCTCAACCCAGACCTACGAGCAGTACTTC. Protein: CASSTQTYEQYF.